This TCR beta chain was identified during a study of T cell repertoires in cytomegalovirus infection. Study-wide findings and caveats: Across the ex vivo response, the dominant clonotypes were HLA-C-restricted CMV-specific TCR beta clonotypes. Carriers of CMV plus the relevant HLA were identified by cumulative public TCR beta family frequency.

This CDR3 has 13 residues. V dropped 11 bases and J dropped 1 base, with 11 bases sitting between them. CDR1 is MGHRA and CDR2 is YSYEKL in the germline V gene. This clonotype has just a few counts. Its antigen is unknown. TCRdb called the reads again in MiXCR, with one record for every CDR3 protein. The sample records 680,000 or so distinct CDR3 sequences, approximately 40% being singletons. Sequencing used PBMCs. The V call is TRBV4-1, the J call TRBJ2-2; D remains ambiguous. This TCR derives from a human donor in good health (CMV status not recorded). Some clones in this sample may be carry-over from other donors' samples. The CDR3 DNA reads TGCGCCTATGCCCTGGTGAACACCGGGGAGCTGTTTTTT. Translated: CAYALVNTGELFF.